These 25 T cell receptor beta chains share one sample of origin, sequenced in a study of cytomegalovirus exposure and HLA in healthy donors. The PCR contained 60 Vbeta and 13 Jbeta primers. Here immunoSEQ multiplex PCR was the method, and the copy in TCRdb shows in-frame clones only, minus some. The sample shows about 160,000 clones, around 79% of them seen only once. The sample consisted of PBMCs. These receptors all stem from a male donor in good health and CMV-seropositive.

The V call is TRBV6-5, the J call TRBJ2-3, with unresolved D. Trimming pared 6 bases from V and 1 base from J, leaving 14 bases between. CDR1 MNHEY and CDR2 SVGAGI come from the germline V gene. The CDR3 length is 15 residues. This chain's CDR3 is CASRKHYQRTDTQYF. The CDR3 DNA is TGTGCCAGCAGAAAACACTACCAACGCACAGATACGCAGTATTTT.

This clone came up a few times. The chain uses TRBV6-5 and TRBJ1-1, with 7 bases lining up with TRBD1. This CDR3 contains 13 residues. Germline CDR1 is MNHEY and CDR2 is SVGAGI. Losses at the gene ends were 6 bases for V and 5 bases for J; bases not matched to a gene: 6. The CDR3 DNA follows: TGTGCCAGCAGCCCCCAGGGGGTTACTGAAGCTTTCTTT. Residues: CASSPQGVTEAFF.

This clone was observed a handful of times. The chain recombines TRBV5-5 with TRBJ2-5; 14 bases fit TRBD2. Germline loops: CDR1 SGHKS, CDR2 YYEKEE (reference sequence). The CDR3 totals 17 residues. Germline trimming cut 4 bases from V and 2 bases from J; bases unmatched to any gene: 7. The CDR3 bases are TGTGCCAGCAGCCCAGGGACTAGCGGGGGTGCACAAGAGACCCAGTACTTC. Translation gives CASSPGTSGGAQETQYF.

J is TRBJ2-7 and V is TRBV4-2; the match to TRBD1 covers 8 bases. The CDR3 extends over 13 amino acids. V was clipped by 4 bases and J by 3 bases; unmatched bases: 2. In germline, CDR1 is LGHNA, CDR2 YNFKEQ. CDR3 region: CASSPDRDYEQYF. In DNA form, the CDR3 reads TGTGCCAGCAGCCCGGACAGGGACTACGAGCAGTACTTC.

This clone was seen a few times. This chain connects TRBV19 to TRBJ1-3; no definite D call. This CDR3 comprises 15 residues. CDR1 and CDR2 from the germline V gene are LNHDA and SQIVND (reference sequence). Trimming shortened V by 2 bases and J by 0 bases, and 8 bases separated the two germline ends. Here the CDR3 reads CASSISALSGNTIYF. DNA for the CDR3: TGTGCCAGTAGTATATCCGCGCTCTCTGGAAACACCATATATTTT.

The V call is TRBV6-1, the J call TRBJ1-1, with 7 bases matching TRBD1. V trimming: 2 bases; J trimming: 1 base; junction bases outside the gene matches: 1. CDR1 MNHNS and CDR2 SASEGT come from the germline V gene. CDR3 size: 14 residues. For the CDR3, the DNA is TGTGCCAGCAGTGAATGGACAGGGAACACTGAAGCTTTCTTT. This encodes CASSEWTGNTEAFF.

This chain joins TRBV7-2 and TRBJ2-1; maybe TRBD2 (6 bases). V lost 5 bases to trimming and J lost 7 bases, with 21 bases between them. The CDR3 runs 16 residues. The germline V gene has CDR1 SGHTA and CDR2 FQGNSA. The CDR3 sequence is CASSARGTLYKNEQFF. CDR3 sequence (DNA): TGTGCCAGCAGCGCTCGGGGGACCCTTTACAAAAATGAGCAGTTCTTC.

The chain joins TRBV6-1 to TRBJ1-5; D might be TRBD1 (5 bases). Trimming removed 7 bases from V and 4 bases from J, with 17 bases in between. CDR3 size: 15 residues. Germline V gene lookup returns CDR1 MNHNS and CDR2 SASEGT. The CDR3 protein is CASNEASPGNQPQHF. CDR3 DNA sequence: TGTGCCAGCAACGAGGCTTCCCCAGGGAATCAGCCCCAGCATTTT.

The chain recombines TRBV6-5 with TRBJ2-5, with 9 positions matching TRBD2. Trimming cost V 6 bases and J 1 base; bases outside gene matches: 6. Germline V gene lookup returns CDR1 MNHEY and CDR2 SVGAGI. The CDR3 sequence is 15 residues long. CDR3 sequence: CASRISGGFQETQYF. The CDR3 DNA reads TGTGCCAGCAGAATTAGCGGGGGCTTCCAAGAGACCCAGTACTTC.

The rearrangement uses TRBV5-6 and TRBJ2-3, with D tentatively TRBD2 (5 bases). Between the trimmed V and J ends, which lost 0 bases and 4 bases, there was a span of 6 bases. The CDR3 runs to 13 residues. The V gene's germline CDR1 is SGHDT and CDR2 YYEEEE. The CDR3 spells CASSLEEADTQYF. CDR3 DNA: TGTGCCAGCAGCTTGGAGGAGGCAGATACGCAGTATTTT.

This clone occurred once. This sample includes further DNA sequences coding for the same CDR3. The genes are TRBV4-2 and TRBJ2-1; TRBD2 is a possible D gene (5 bases). The V and J ends lost 0 bases and 9 bases respectively, with 6 bases between them. This CDR3 region has 12 residues. Germline CDR1 is LGHNA and CDR2 is YNFKEQ. The CDR3 protein is CASSQDRGEQFF. The CDR3 region has the DNA TGTGCCAGCAGCCAAGATCGGGGTGAGCAGTTCTTC.

The gene calls are TRBV9 and TRBJ2-5; 7 bases line up with TRBD2. The CDR3 has 13 amino acids. Germline-derived CDR1 and CDR2 are SGDLS and YYNGEE. V trimming: 3 bases; J trimming: 5 bases; junction bases outside the gene matches: 4. CDR3 coding DNA: TGTGCCAGCAGCGGACTAGCCCAGGAGACCCAGTACTTC. Translated, it gives CASSGLAQETQYF.

The chain combines TRBV4-2 with TRBJ2-5; the D is unclear. The CDR3 covers 14 residues. Germline-derived CDR1 and CDR2 are LGHNA and YNFKEQ. V lost 0 bases and J 5 bases, leaving 10 bases between the germline ends. In nucleotides, the CDR3 is TGTGCCAGCAGCCAAGATCGCGTGTGGGAGACCCAGTACTTC. Translated: CASSQDRVWETQYF.

The rearrangement links TRBV5-4 to TRBJ1-2, with a weak D call TRBD1 (6 bases). In germline, CDR1 is SGHNT, CDR2 YYREEE (reference sequence). This CDR3 spans 13 amino acids. V was shortened by 5 bases and J by 2 bases, with 10 bases between the two germline ends. CDR3 amino acids: CASSWDTNYGYTF. Written as DNA, the CDR3 is TGTGCCAGCAGTTGGGACACGAACTATGGCTACACCTTC.

The chain carries TRBV2 and TRBJ1-1; weak D call: TRBD1 (5 bases). The V gene's germline CDR1 is SNHLY and CDR2 FYNNEI. CDR3 size: 10 residues. V lost 6 bases, J lost 7 bases, and 6 bases lay in between. CDR3 in DNA: TGTGCCAGCAGGGGGCTTGAAGCTTTCTTT. Translation: CASRGLEAFF.

The chain couples TRBV4-2 to TRBJ1-5; no definite D call. The CDR3 length is 18 residues. Germline V CDR1 and CDR2: LGHNA, YNFKEQ. Deletions cut 3 bases from V and 2 bases from J, with 20 bases between. CDR3 loop: CASSQDLLVAGGNQPQHF. For the CDR3, the DNA is TGTGCCAGCAGCCAGGATCTCTTGGTGGCAGGCGGCAATCAGCCCCAGCATTTT.

This clone was observed a handful of times. This chain links TRBV4-1 with TRBJ2-7, with 9 bases fitting TRBD1. Germline lookup yields CDR1 MGHRA and CDR2 YSYEKL. With 5 bases clipped from V and 2 bases from J, the junction kept 7 bases outside the gene matches. This CDR3 is 15 amino acids long. The CDR3: CASSERQGDPYEQYF. The CDR3 bases are TGCGCCAGCAGCGAACGACAGGGGGACCCCTACGAGCAGTACTTC.

V gene TRBV29-1 combines with J gene TRBJ1-1; no reliable D call. Per germline, CDR1 SQVTM and CDR2 ANQGSEA. V was trimmed by 6 bases and J by 5 bases, leaving 19 bases between them. CDR3 length equals 14 residues. This CDR3 reads CSVTAGPQETEAFF. In DNA, the CDR3 is TGCAGCGTCACCGCTGGGCCCCAGGAAACTGAAGCTTTCTTT.

This chain links TRBV12-5 with TRBJ2-3; maybe TRBD1 (5 bases). The CDR3 has 15 residues. Trimming took off 2 bases at V and 1 base at J, with 10 bases between the two ends. CDR1 LGHNT and CDR2 FRNRAP come from the germline V gene. The CDR3 spells CASGLLQQGTDTQYF. The CDR3 DNA reads TGTGCTAGTGGTTTGCTGCAACAGGGCACAGATACGCAGTATTTT.

In regard to this clone: At one end the junction does not follow the germline gene, possibly because of a read error. V and J are TRBV7-7 and TRBJ2-5, with TRBD2 matching over 8 bases. Per the germline V gene, CDR1 is SSHAT and CDR2 is FNYEAQ (reference sequence). There are 15 residues in the CDR3. CDR3 residues: CASSLFGGAMETQYF. The CDR3 coding sequence is TGTGCTAGCAGCTTATTCGGGGGGGCTATGGAGACCCAGTACTTC.

This chain links TRBV12-5 with TRBJ2-2; TRBD1 aligns across 11 bases. Looked up from germline, CDR1 is LGHNT and CDR2 is FRNRAP. The junction had 18 bases not matched to a gene; V was cut back by 6 bases and J by 6 bases. The CDR3 contains 19 residues. The CDR3 nucleotides are TGTGCTAGTGGCTGGGGGGGAACCGCGGACAGGGGGCGCGCCGGGGAGCTGTTTTTT. Translation gives CASGWGGTADRGRAGELFF.

This clone was seen more than once but under ten times. The rearrangement joins TRBV19 to TRBJ2-7; D call uncertain. The germline gives CDR1 LNHDA, CDR2 SQIVND (reference sequence). V was cut by 3 bases and J by 3 bases, with 12 bases left in between. CDR3 length: 14 residues. CDR3 coding DNA: TGTGCCAGTAGTATCCCCGGCAGGCACTACGAGCAGTACTTC. Protein sequence: CASSIPGRHYEQYF.

The chain joins TRBV5-6 to TRBJ2-7; 8 positions match TRBD2. The CDR3 runs to 15 residues. The germline CDR1 and CDR2 sequences are SGHDT and YYEEEE. Trimming at V came to 0 bases and at J to 2 bases, leaving 4 bases not matched to a gene. The CDR3: CASSLAGGLAYEQYF. CDR3 coding DNA: TGTGCCAGCAGCTTGGCGGGGGGGCTCGCCTACGAGCAGTACTTC.

The V and J genes are TRBV18 and TRBJ2-7; 9 bases are shared with TRBD1. The CDR3 runs 15 residues. Losses at the gene ends were 2 bases for V and 3 bases for J; bases not matched to a gene: 5. Germline V lookup: CDR1 KGHSH, CDR2 LQKENI. CDR3 sequence (DNA): TGTGCCAGCTCACCAGCAGGGACAGGGAACTACGAGCAGTACTTC. It is translated as CASSPAGTGNYEQYF.

The count of this clone is one. This rearrangement joins TRBV5-1 to TRBJ2-3; TRBD2 is a possible D gene (5 bases). Germline CDR1 is SGHRS and CDR2 is YFSETQ. With 4 bases removed from V and 1 base from J, the gap between germline ends came to 10 bases. The CDR3 spans 14 residues. Here the CDR3 reads CASSPGLGTDTQYF. The DNA of the CDR3 is TGCGCCAGCAGCCCGGGATTAGGCACAGATACGCAGTATTTT. Supplemented by reference TRBV5-1 and TRBJ2-3, the full variable domain reads KAGVTQTPRYLIKTRGQQVTLSCSPISGHRSVSWYQQTPGQGLQFLFEYFSETQRNKGNFPGRFSGRQFSNSRSEMNVSTLELGDSALYLCASSPGLGTDTQYFGPGTRLTVL.